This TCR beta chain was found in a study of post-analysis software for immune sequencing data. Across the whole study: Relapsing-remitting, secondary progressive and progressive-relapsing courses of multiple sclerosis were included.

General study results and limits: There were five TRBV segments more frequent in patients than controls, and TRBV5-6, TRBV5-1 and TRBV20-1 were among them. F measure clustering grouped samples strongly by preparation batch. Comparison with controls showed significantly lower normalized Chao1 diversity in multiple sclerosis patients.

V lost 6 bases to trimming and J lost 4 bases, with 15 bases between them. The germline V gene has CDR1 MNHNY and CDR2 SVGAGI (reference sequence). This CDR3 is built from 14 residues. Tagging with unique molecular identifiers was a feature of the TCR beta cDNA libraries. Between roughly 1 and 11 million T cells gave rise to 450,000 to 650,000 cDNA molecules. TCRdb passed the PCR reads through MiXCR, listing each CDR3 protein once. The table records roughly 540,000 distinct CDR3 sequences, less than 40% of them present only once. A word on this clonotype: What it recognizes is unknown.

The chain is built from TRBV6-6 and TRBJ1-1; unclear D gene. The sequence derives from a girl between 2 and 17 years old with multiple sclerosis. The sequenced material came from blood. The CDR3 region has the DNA TGTGCCAGCAGCCTCGACAAGTTTGGCACTGAAGCTTTCTTT. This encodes CASSLDKFGTEAFF.